This T cell receptor beta chain was found in a study of response to subunit inactivated influenza vaccine. A single record per CDR3 protein comes from TCRdb applying MiXCR to the RT-PCR reads. In the table there are over 150,000 distinct CDR3 sequences, around a tenth of which are singletons. Findings of the study overall: Authors suggested seasonal influenza vaccinations each recruit few new T cells.

This clonotype was picked up many times. The antigen is not known. Per the germline V gene, CDR1 is MNHNS and CDR2 is SASEGT. This CDR3 has 16 amino acids. Trimming left V 5 bases short and J 0 bases short, with 14 bases between. This sequence was found in a man aged 45 to 70 who received an inactivated influenza vaccine. The sample in question was CD8+ T cells sorted from PBMCs, obtained about 23 months after vaccination. The chain carries TRBV6-1 and TRBJ2-1, with a tentative D call TRBD2 (6 bases). The CDR3 spells CASSQEAGSSYNEQFF. In DNA, the CDR3 is TGTGCCAGCAGTCAAGAGGCGGGGAGCTCCTACAATGAGCAGTTCTTC.